This entry lists 28 T cell receptor beta chains sequenced from one sample in a study of blood T cell repertoires in COVID-19. Clones were read by immunoSEQ multiplex PCR, and TCRdb kept only the in-frame ones, dropping some. The sample contains over 150,000 clones, about 87% of which appear only once. The specimen was peripheral blood. The receptors here all came from a man in his fifties or sixties with COVID-19, enrolled during active disease.

This clone was observed once. The rearrangement joins TRBV6-5 to TRBJ2-7, with 8 bases lining up with TRBD1. Germline V gene lookup returns CDR1 MNHEY and CDR2 SVGAGI. The V and J ends lost 2 bases and 6 bases, in that order; junction bases with no gene match: 6. CDR3 length: 14 residues. The CDR3 protein is CASSYARGLSEQYF. The CDR3 nucleotides read TGTGCCAGCAGTTACGCCAGGGGGCTAAGCGAGCAGTACTTC.

This clone was observed once. The gene calls are TRBV27 and TRBJ1-5; 7 nucleotides line up with TRBD1. The CDR3 consists of 15 residues. Germline CDR1 MNHEY, CDR2 SMNVEV (reference sequence). J gave up 1 base and V 5 bases, and 5 bases lay outside the gene matches. The CDR3 nucleotides read TGTGCCAGCAGTCGGGACAGTTCCAGCAATCAGCCCCAGCATTTT. Translating it yields CASSRDSSSNQPQHF.

V is TRBV15 and J is TRBJ2-5; 8 bases map to TRBD1. Per germline, CDR1 LNHNV and CDR2 YYDKDF (reference sequence). The CDR3 has 15 amino acids. V lost 0 bases to trimming and J lost 8 bases; unmatched junction nucleotides: 8. The CDR3 loop reads CATSRESGGSSTQYF. In DNA, the CDR3 is TGTGCCACCAGCAGAGAGTCAGGGGGCTCTAGTACCCAGTACTTC.

The chain recombines TRBV5-1 with TRBJ2-3, with 7 bases that match TRBD1. Germline V gives CDR1 SGHRS, CDR2 YFSETQ. This CDR3 region has 15 residues. Unmatched junction bases numbered 5, after V lost 4 bases and J lost 0 bases. CDR3: CASSGDSTSTDTQYF. The CDR3, as DNA: TGCGCCAGCAGCGGGGACAGTACTAGCACAGATACGCAGTATTTT.

The chain uses TRBV14 and TRBJ1-1, with 7 bases fitting TRBD1. J gave up 5 bases and V 7 bases, and 7 bases lay outside the gene matches. CDR1 SGHDN and CDR2 FVKESK come from the germline V gene. The CDR3 loop spans 13 amino acids. DNA for the CDR3: TGTGCCAGCAACGGACAGGCATATACTGAAGCTTTCTTT. It is translated as CASNGQAYTEAFF.

Written as DNA, the CDR3 is TGTGCCAGCAGCTCCCCACGGGTATACAATGAGCAGTTCTTC. Encoded protein: CASSSPRVYNEQFF. The J gene is TRBJ2-1, the V gene TRBV7-9; D unclear. Germline loops: CDR1 SEHNR, CDR2 FQNEAQ (reference sequence). This CDR3 region has 14 residues. Trimming left V 4 bases short and J 4 bases short, with 11 bases between.

J is TRBJ1-5 and V is TRBV6-5; the D gene is possibly TRBD1 (6 bases). V shed 5 bases and J shed 6 bases, with 17 bases lying between them. The CDR3 has 15 residues. Germline CDR1 reads MNHEY; CDR2 reads SVGAGI. CDR3 sequence reads: CASSPGAGGSQPQHF. DNA of the CDR3: TGTGCCAGCAGTCCCGGGGCGGGGGGCAGTCAGCCCCAGCATTTT.

The rearrangement uses TRBV13 and TRBJ1-3; D call uncertain. Germline loops: CDR1 PRHDT, CDR2 FYEKMQ (reference sequence). The CDR3 extends over 14 amino acids. The V and J ends lost 1 base and 3 bases respectively, with 7 bases between them. CDR3 nucleotide sequence: TGTGCCAGCAGCTTAGTCGCCGGTGGAAACACCATATATTTT. It yields the protein CASSLVAGGNTIYF.

The J gene is TRBJ2-2, the V gene TRBV7-9; D perhaps matches TRBD1 (5 bases). CDR3 size: 15 residues. V shed 1 base and J shed 4 bases, with 10 bases lying between them. Germline V gene lookup returns CDR1 SEHNR and CDR2 FQNEAQ (reference sequence). CDR3 protein: CASSLGQRFTGELFF. For the CDR3, the DNA is TGTGCCAGCAGCTTAGGACAGCGTTTCACCGGGGAGCTGTTTTTT.

The V gene is TRBV27, the J gene TRBJ1-1; TRBD1 agrees at 8 bases. The ends lost 6 bases at V and 1 base at J; junction bases unmatched: 4. The CDR3 runs 14 residues. Germline V CDR1 and CDR2: MNHEY, SMNVEV (reference sequence). CDR3 in DNA: TGTGCCAGCAGGACAGGGGTCTGGAACACTGAAGCTTTCTTT. As protein: CASRTGVWNTEAFF.

The rearrangement links TRBV10-2 to TRBJ1-2; possible D gene TRBD1, 6 bases. This CDR3 is built from 14 residues. The ends were cut back, 4 bases at V and 8 bases at J, with 17 bases in the middle. Germline V gene lookup returns CDR1 WSHSY and CDR2 SAAADI. The CDR3 region is CASSGQETSHGYTF. In DNA form, the CDR3 reads TGCGCCAGCAGTGGACAGGAGACATCCCACGGCTACACCTTC.

The CDR3 region is CASRYTDRGQEQYF. The CDR3 nucleotides read TGTGCCAGCAGGTACACGGACAGGGGGCAAGAGCAGTACTTC. The gene calls are TRBV6-5 and TRBJ2-7; 11 nucleotides align to TRBD1. CDR1 MNHEY and CDR2 SVGAGI come from the germline V gene. V lost 6 bases, J lost 7 bases, and 8 bases stayed unmatched. This CDR3 has 14 amino acids.

V and J are TRBV7-9 and TRBJ2-7, with a possible D match to TRBD2 (6 bases). This CDR3 comprises 12 residues. Trimming shortened V by 5 bases and J by 5 bases, and 10 bases separated the two germline ends. The germline CDR1 and CDR2 sequences are SEHNR and FQNEAQ (reference sequence). This chain's CDR3 is CASSRSGDEQYF. CDR3 sequence (DNA): TGTGCCAGCAGCCGGTCGGGGGACGAGCAGTACTTC.

The rearrangement joins TRBV27 to TRBJ1-6; D call uncertain. The CDR3 has 13 residues. Germline CDR1 is MNHEY and CDR2 is SMNVEV (reference sequence). Trimming removed 5 bases at V and 10 bases at J, with 12 bases between. DNA of the CDR3: TGTGCCAGCAGTCTAGACGGCCACTCACCCCTCCACTTT. Residues: CASSLDGHSPLHF.

The rearrangement joins TRBV9 to TRBJ1-1; the D is unclear. Trimming removed 4 bases from V and 1 base from J, with 8 bases in between. Per germline, CDR1 SGDLS and CDR2 YYNGEE. There are 13 residues in the CDR3. For the CDR3, the DNA is TGTGCCAGCAGCACGGAGGGGAACACTGAAGCTTTCTTT. Amino acid sequence: CASSTEGNTEAFF.

The V and J genes are TRBV13 and TRBJ1-4, with a tentative D call TRBD1 (6 bases). The CDR3 length is 15 residues. The V gene lost 5 bases and the J gene lost 4 bases, with 14 bases spanning the gap. CDR1 PRHDT and CDR2 FYEKMQ come from the germline V gene (reference sequence). CDR3: CASSANRAFNEKLFF. DNA for the CDR3: TGTGCCAGCAGCGCCAACAGGGCTTTTAATGAAAAACTGTTTTTT.

This chain links TRBV24-1 with TRBJ2-5; TRBD2 agrees at 9 bases. The CDR3 runs to 16 residues. Unmatched junction bases numbered 8, after V lost 4 bases and J lost 3 bases. Germline lookup yields CDR1 KGHDR and CDR2 SFDVKD. CDR3 DNA: TGTGCCACCAGTGAGTCCGGGACTAGCAAAAAAGAGACCCAGTACTTC. Translated: CATSESGTSKKETQYF.

The rearrangement joins TRBV9 to TRBJ1-5; D may be TRBD1 (6 bases). Trimming cost V 3 bases and J 4 bases, with 14 bases left between them. The CDR3 has 15 residues. CDR1 is SGDLS and CDR2 is YYNGEE in the germline V gene. The chain's CDR3 is CASSEGQTANQPQHF. CDR3 nucleotide sequence: TGTGCCAGCAGCGAGGGACAAACGGCAAATCAGCCCCAGCATTTT.

The chain joins TRBV27 to TRBJ1-2; TRBD1 matches 8 bases. This CDR3 contains 17 residues. CDR1 MNHEY and CDR2 SMNVEV come from the germline V gene (reference sequence). Trimming removed 6 bases from V and 0 bases from J; junction bases left unmatched: 12. CDR3 loop: CASRQNGQGEANYGYTF. The CDR3 bases are TGTGCCAGCAGACAAAACGGACAGGGTGAAGCTAACTATGGCTACACCTTC.

This clone appeared once. This chain links TRBV4-2 with TRBJ2-5; 8 bases agree with TRBD1. Losses at the gene ends were 4 bases for V and 3 bases for J; bases not matched to a gene: 4. CDR3 length equals 14 residues. Germline CDR1 reads LGHNA; CDR2 reads YNFKEQ. As DNA, the CDR3 is TGTGCCAGCAGCCGATCGGGACAGGAAGAGACCCAGTACTTC. Amino acid sequence: CASSRSGQEETQYF.

This clone came up once. V and J are TRBV19 and TRBJ1-2; no clear D. This CDR3 is built from 13 residues. V lost 6 bases to trimming and J lost 3 bases, with 11 bases between them. In germline, CDR1 is LNHDA, CDR2 SQIVND (reference sequence). CDR3 in DNA: TGTGCCAGTAGAATACGGGGTGACTATGGCTACACCTTC. It translates to CASRIRGDYGYTF.

This clone was counted only a few times. The chain has TRBV19 and TRBJ2-5; 9 positions agree with TRBD1. The germline CDR1 and CDR2 sequences are LNHDA and SQIVND (reference sequence). The CDR3 length is 14 residues. Losses at the gene ends were 6 bases for V and 5 bases for J; bases not matched to a gene: 7. The CDR3 loop is CASRQTGGRETQYF. CDR3 in DNA: TGTGCCAGTAGGCAAACAGGGGGCAGGGAGACCCAGTACTTC.

This sequence joins TRBV7-2 and TRBJ2-4; a weak D match, TRBD1 (6 bases). CDR3 length equals 13 residues. Germline V gene sequence: CDR1 SGHTA, CDR2 FQGNSA. The V end was cut by 5 bases, the J end by 6 bases, with 11 bases between. The CDR3 reads CASSVYRVNIQYF. CDR3 DNA sequence: TGTGCCAGCAGCGTTTACAGGGTAAACATTCAGTACTTC.

This chain links TRBV19 with TRBJ2-3; perhaps TRBD1 as D (5 bases). Per the germline V gene, CDR1 is LNHDA and CDR2 is SQIVND (reference sequence). Trimming took off 6 bases at V and 3 bases at J, with 10 bases between the two ends. The CDR3 is 13 amino acids. CDR3 DNA: TGTGCCAGTAGCCTCAGGGCTACAGATACGCAGTATTTT. As protein: CASSLRATDTQYF.

The chain uses TRBV3-1 (or the pseudogene TRBV3-2) and TRBJ1-5, with D uncertain. V dropped 1 base and J dropped 7 bases, with 14 bases sitting between them. Germline loops: CDR1 LGHDT, CDR2 YNNKEL (reference sequence). This CDR3 has 15 amino acids. CDR3 amino acids: CASSQAIRRFQPQHF. The CDR3 nucleotides are TGTGCCAGCAGCCAAGCTATCAGGAGGTTCCAGCCCCAGCATTTT.

The chain employs TRBV6-5 and TRBJ2-5; TRBD2 aligns across 9 bases. The trim removed 0 bases at V and 7 bases at J, leaving 9 bases unmatched. The germline gives CDR1 MNHEY, CDR2 SVGAGI. The CDR3 extends over 16 amino acids. CDR3 residues: CASSYSASGAARTQYF. The CDR3 DNA reads TGTGCCAGCAGTTACTCGGCTAGCGGGGCCGCAAGGACCCAGTACTTC.

The chain is built from TRBV6-4 and TRBJ1-3; D gene uncertain. The germline CDR1 and CDR2 sequences are MRHNA and SNTAGT. V was trimmed by 6 bases and J by 8 bases, leaving 20 bases between them. CDR3 length: 15 amino acids. The CDR3 DNA follows: TGTGCCAGCAGGTTGGAATGCCGCCTAGAAGACACCATATATTTT. As protein: CASRLECRLEDTIYF.

This rearrangement joins TRBV6-2 or TRBV6-3 to TRBJ2-3; TRBD1 is a possible D gene (5 bases). The V end lost 4 bases, the J end lost 7 bases, and 15 bases lay between the germline ends. CDR3 length equals 14 residues. From germline, CDR1 is MNHEY and CDR2 SVGEGT. DNA of the CDR3: TGTGCCAGCAGTTTCCCGGCAGGGTTAAATACGCAGTATTTT. It codes for CASSFPAGLNTQYF.